Presented here are 10 T cell receptor beta chains from one specimen sequenced in a study of spatial heterogeneity in lung cancer. TCRdb used MiXCR to reprocess the 5' RACE reads, holding one entry per CDR3 protein. The sample lists 36,000 or so distinct CDR3 sequences, roughly 5.5% occurring once. Described time point: sample taken at primary tumor resection. Whole RNA came from tumor, nontumor lung or frozen PBMC and was sequenced without being sorted. The starting material was PBMCs, obtained at surgery. The receptors shown here come from a female donor with early-stage non-small cell lung cancer.

This clonotype was counted ten times or more. V is TRBV18 and J is TRBJ2-1, with a tentative D call TRBD2 (7 bases). Trimming took 3 bases from V and 7 from J, leaving 22 bases between them. CDR1 and CDR2 (germline): KGHSH, LQKENI. The CDR3 extends over 17 amino acids. The CDR3 region has the DNA TGTGCCAGCTCACCTTCCCCTAGCGGAGGGGGATATAATGAGCAGTTCTTC. Residues: CASSPSPSGGGYNEQFF.

This clonotype has ten or more counts. The chain is built from TRBV20-1 and TRBJ2-7; D is ambiguous. There are 11 residues in the CDR3. Germline CDR1 DFQATT, CDR2 SNEGSKA (reference sequence). Trimming took 0 bases from V and 7 from J, leaving 7 bases between them. The CDR3 coding sequence is TGCAGTGCTAGAGACAGCCCAGAGCAGTACTTC. Its translation is CSARDSPEQYF.

This clonotype was counted ten times or more. The V call is TRBV10-3, the J call TRBJ1-1; TRBD1 agrees at 9 bases. Germline V CDR1 and CDR2: ENHRY, SYGVKD. The CDR3 contains 12 residues. V shed 3 bases, J shed 10 bases, and the junction held 3 bases outside the gene matches. The CDR3 here is CAISDPDRGAFF. CDR3 in DNA: TGTGCCATCAGTGATCCGGACAGGGGAGCTTTCTTT.

This clonotype showed up many times. The V call is TRBV10-3, the J call TRBJ2-6; TRBD1 or TRBD2 may be the D gene (5 bases each). Between the trimmed V and J ends, which lost 6 bases and 0 bases, there was a span of 15 bases. The CDR3 extends over 17 amino acids. Germline V gene lookup returns CDR1 ENHRY and CDR2 SYGVKD. The CDR3 sequence is CAIRATGLNSGANVLTF. In DNA form, the CDR3 reads TGTGCCATCAGGGCCACAGGACTCAACTCTGGGGCCAACGTCCTGACTTTC.

This clonotype has a count of ten or more. The genes are TRBV4-1 and TRBJ2-3, with TRBD2 matching 7 bases. Germline CDR1 and CDR2: MGHRA and YSYEKL. The CDR3 spans 15 residues. V was pared by 1 base and J by 4 bases, with 5 bases of the junction left unmatched. CDR3 nucleotides: TGCGCCAGCAGCCAAGGGGAGGGGTGGGCAGATACGCAGTATTTT. This sequence encodes CASSQGEGWADTQYF.

This clonotype was found a few times. J is TRBJ1-6 and V is TRBV7-2, with D perhaps matching TRBD1 (6 bases). This CDR3 is 13 amino acids long. CDR1 and CDR2 (germline): SGHTA, FQGNSA. V lost 6 bases to trimming and J lost 10 bases, with 13 bases between them. CDR3 in amino acids: CASSLTGPSPLHF. CDR3 coding DNA: TGTGCCAGCAGTCTCACAGGGCCCTCACCCCTCCACTTT.

There are many counts of this clonotype. The gene calls are TRBV20-1 and TRBJ2-4; D is possibly TRBD2 (5 bases). The length of the CDR3 is 13 residues. The germline V gene has CDR1 DFQATT and CDR2 SNEGSKA (reference sequence). Trimming pared 6 bases from V and 2 bases from J, leaving 11 bases between. The CDR3 DNA reads TGCAGTGCCACGGACGGGACCAAAAACATTCAGTACTTC. The encoded protein is CSATDGTKNIQYF.

The chain joins TRBV20-1 to TRBJ2-3, with TRBD2 matching 11 bases. This CDR3 has 15 residues. The trim removed 5 bases at V and 5 bases at J, leaving 9 bases unmatched. In germline, CDR1 is DFQATT, CDR2 SNEGSKA (reference sequence). The CDR3 DNA sequence: TGCAGTGCTTCCCGGACTAGCGGGCCGGAAGATACGCAGTATTTT. It is translated as CSASRTSGPEDTQYF.

The genes are TRBV7-8 and TRBJ2-5; D is perhaps TRBD1 (5 bases). V shed 5 bases and J shed 4 bases, with 14 bases lying between them. CDR1 is SGHVS and CDR2 is FQNEAQ in the germline V gene. This CDR3 is 14 amino acids long. The CDR3 sequence is CASSQMGPGETQYF. CDR3 coding DNA: TGTGCCAGCAGCCAGATGGGGCCAGGAGAGACCCAGTACTTC.

The sample holds many counts of this clonotype. This sequence joins TRBV10-3 and TRBJ1-1; D is undetermined. The CDR3 has 14 residues. V was cut by 6 bases and J by 0 bases, with 11 bases left in between. Germline V gene lookup returns CDR1 ENHRY and CDR2 SYGVKD. The CDR3 spells CAIREGILNTEAFF. The CDR3 DNA reads TGTGCCATCAGGGAAGGAATACTGAACACTGAAGCTTTCTTT.